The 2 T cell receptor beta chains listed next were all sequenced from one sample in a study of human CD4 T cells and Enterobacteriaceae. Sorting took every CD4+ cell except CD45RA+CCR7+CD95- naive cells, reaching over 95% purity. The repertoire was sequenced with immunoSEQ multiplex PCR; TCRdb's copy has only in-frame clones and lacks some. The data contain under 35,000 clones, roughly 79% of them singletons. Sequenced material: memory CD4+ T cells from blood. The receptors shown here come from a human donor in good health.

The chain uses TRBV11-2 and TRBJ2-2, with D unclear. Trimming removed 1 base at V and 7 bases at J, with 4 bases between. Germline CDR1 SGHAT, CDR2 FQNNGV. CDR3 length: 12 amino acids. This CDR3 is CASSLAVGELFF. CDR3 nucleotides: TGTGCCAGCAGCTTAGCAGTCGGGGAGCTGTTTTTT. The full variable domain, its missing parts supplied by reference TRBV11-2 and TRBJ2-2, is EAGVAQSPRYKIIEKRQSVAFWCNPISGHATLYWYQQILGQGPKLLIQFQNNGVVDDSQLPKDRFSAERLKGVDSTLKIQPAKLEDSAVYLCASSLAVGELFFGEGSRLTVL.

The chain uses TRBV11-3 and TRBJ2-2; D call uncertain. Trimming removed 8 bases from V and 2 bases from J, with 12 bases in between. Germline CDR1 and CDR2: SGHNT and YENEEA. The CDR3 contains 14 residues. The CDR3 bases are TGTGCCAGCCAGCCGGATGTCAACACCGGGGAGCTGTTTTTT. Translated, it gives CASQPDVNTGELFF.